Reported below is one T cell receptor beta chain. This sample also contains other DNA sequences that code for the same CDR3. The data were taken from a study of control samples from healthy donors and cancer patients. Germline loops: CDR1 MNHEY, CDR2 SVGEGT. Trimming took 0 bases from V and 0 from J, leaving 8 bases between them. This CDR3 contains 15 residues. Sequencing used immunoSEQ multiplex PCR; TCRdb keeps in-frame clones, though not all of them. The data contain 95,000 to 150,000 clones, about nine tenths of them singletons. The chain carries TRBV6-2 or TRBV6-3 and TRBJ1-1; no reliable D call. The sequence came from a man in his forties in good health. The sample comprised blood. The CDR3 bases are TGTGCCAGCAGTTACTCGCAGAGACTGAACACTGAAGCTTTCTTT. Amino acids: CASSYSQRLNTEAFF.